These 14 T cell receptor beta chains were sequenced from one sample in a study of cytomegalovirus exposure and HLA in healthy donors. This PCR relied on a set of 60 Vbeta primers and 13 Jbeta primers. Profiled with immunoSEQ multiplex PCR; TCRdb holds only in-frame clones, not every one. Found here are approximately 100,000 clones, 85% of them singletons; the top ten hold less than 8%. Sequencing was carried out using PBMCs. The receptors originated from a man aged 35-49 years in good health and CMV-seropositive.

The rearrangement uses TRBV7-9 and TRBJ2-3; no clear D gene. The CDR3 totals 13 residues. V was shortened by 8 bases and J by 1 base, with 10 bases between the two germline ends. Germline-derived CDR1 and CDR2 are SEHNR and FQNEAQ (reference sequence). The CDR3: CASQPRGTDTQYF. The CDR3 nucleotides are TGTGCCAGCCAACCCCGGGGCACAGATACGCAGTATTTT.

This clone was observed a single time. V is TRBV5-1 and J is TRBJ2-1, with 13 bases fitting TRBD2. The germline V gene encodes CDR1 SGHRS and CDR2 YFSETQ. Losses at the gene ends were 3 bases for V and 6 bases for J; bases not matched to a gene: 6. The CDR3 spans 16 residues. This CDR3 is CASSWTTSGGGNEQFF. CDR3 sequence (DNA): TGCGCCAGCAGCTGGACAACTAGCGGGGGGGGCAATGAGCAGTTCTTC.

The CDR3 DNA is TGTGCCAGCAGCTTAGAACGAGCCGCGACAGATACGCAGTATTTT. It translates to CASSLERAATDTQYF. The chain combines TRBV11-2 with TRBJ2-3, with no clear D. The length of the CDR3 is 15 residues. Germline loops: CDR1 SGHAT, CDR2 FQNNGV. With 0 bases removed from V and 3 bases from J, the gap between germline ends came to 10 bases.

The V call is TRBV7-9, the J call TRBJ2-2; 7 bases are shared with TRBD1. Unmatched junction bases numbered 8, after V lost 3 bases and J lost 4 bases. This CDR3 comprises 16 residues. The germline V gene encodes CDR1 SEHNR and CDR2 FQNEAQ (reference sequence). The CDR3 sequence: CASSFWTGPGTGELFF. DNA for the CDR3: TGTGCCAGCAGCTTCTGGACAGGACCAGGCACCGGGGAGCTGTTTTTT.

This clone was recorded a few times. The chain links TRBV6-5 to TRBJ1-2, with 8 bases fitting TRBD1. CDR1 MNHEY and CDR2 SVGAGI come from the germline V gene. The CDR3 spans 15 residues. Germline trimming cut 2 bases from V and 7 bases from J; bases unmatched to any gene: 9. The CDR3 protein is CASSYRTGIGGGYTF. CDR3 DNA: TGTGCCAGCAGTTACCGGACAGGGATAGGTGGTGGCTACACCTTC.

The chain joins TRBV14 to TRBJ1-2; D unresolved. Trimming removed 0 bases at V and 7 bases at J, with 9 bases between. Germline V lookup: CDR1 SGHDN, CDR2 FVKESK. This CDR3 is 13 amino acids long. CDR3 protein: CASSQDPSLGYTF. The CDR3 DNA sequence: TGTGCCAGCAGCCAAGACCCGAGTCTTGGCTACACCTTC.

The chain joins TRBV27 to TRBJ2-5; 8 nucleotides line up with TRBD2. The CDR3 is 17 amino acids. V dropped 2 bases and J dropped 5; count of bases not matched to a gene: 13. CDR1 is MNHEY and CDR2 is SMNVEV in the germline V gene (reference sequence). CDR3 in DNA: TGTGCCAGCAGTTTAGGGGTTTTTGGCGGGAGGTCCGAGACCCAGTACTTC. Its protein is CASSLGVFGGRSETQYF.

The V call is TRBV11-2, the J call TRBJ2-1, with 11 bases identical to TRBD2. The germline V gene encodes CDR1 SGHAT and CDR2 FQNNGV. The CDR3 has 16 residues. Trimming removed 5 bases from V and 2 bases from J; junction bases left unmatched: 5. In nucleotides, the CDR3 is TGTGCCAGCAGCCTTAGCGGGAGGGCGGCCTACAATGAGCAGTTCTTC. Translating gives CASSLSGRAAYNEQFF.

The chain carries TRBV28 and TRBJ1-4, with unresolved D. Trimming cost V 5 bases and J 4 bases, with 11 bases left between them. The CDR3 is 14 residues long. Germline V lookup: CDR1 MDHEN, CDR2 SYDVKM. The CDR3 region has the DNA TGTGCCAGCAGTCTCGGACTTCTTAATGAAAAACTGTTTTTT. This codes for CASSLGLLNEKLFF. Filled out from reference TRBV28 and TRBJ1-4, the complete variable domain reads DVKVTQSSRYLVKRTGEKVFLECVQDMDHENMFWYRQDPGLGLRLIYFSYDVKMKEKGDIPEGYSVSREKKERFSLILESASTNQTSMYLCASSLGLLNEKLFFGSGTQLSVL.

V is TRBV30 and J is TRBJ1-2; D unclear. The germline V gene has CDR1 GTSNPN and CDR2 SVGIG (reference sequence). The CDR3 has 15 amino acids. V lost 3 bases and J lost 7, with 21 bases in between. The CDR3 DNA reads TGTGCCTGGAGCCCGGGTACGGCTTTAATCGGTGGCTACACCTTC. This translates into CAWSPGTALIGGYTF. Full variable domain (outside the CDR3, taken from reference TRBV30 and TRBJ1-2): SQTIHQWPATLVQPVGSPLSLECTVEGTSNPNLYWYRQAAGRGLQLLFYSVGIGQISSEVPQNLSASRPQDRQFILSSKKLLLSDSGFYLCAWSPGTALIGGYTFGSGTRLTVV.

This sequence joins TRBV9 and TRBJ2-5; 9 bases align to TRBD1. Germline CDR1 SGDLS, CDR2 YYNGEE. V shed 3 bases, J shed 3 bases, and the junction held 6 bases outside the gene matches. The length of the CDR3 is 15 residues. This CDR3 reads CASSAGTGRKETQYF. The CDR3, as DNA: TGTGCCAGCAGCGCGGGGACAGGGAGGAAAGAGACCCAGTACTTC.

This rearrangement joins TRBV7-9 to TRBJ2-3; D not certain. This CDR3 has 14 amino acids. Germline loops: CDR1 SEHNR, CDR2 FQNEAQ (reference sequence). With 0 bases removed from V and 0 bases from J, the gap between germline ends came to 4 bases. DNA for the CDR3: TGTGCCAGCAGCTTAGCGGCTAGCACAGATACGCAGTATTTT. This gives the protein CASSLAASTDTQYF.

CDR3 region: CASSQPSGSLGTGELFF. Here the CDR3 DNA reads TGTGCCAGCAGCCAGCCTAGCGGGAGTCTAGGGACCGGGGAGCTGTTTTTT. The rearrangement links TRBV4-2 to TRBJ2-2; 10 bases match TRBD2. Germline values: CDR1 LGHNA, CDR2 YNFKEQ. The CDR3 runs to 17 residues. V gave up 3 bases and J gave up 5 bases; unmatched junction bases: 9.

The chain links TRBV19 to TRBJ2-3; 14 bases line up with TRBD2. The CDR3 is made up of 16 amino acids. Germline CDR1 and CDR2: LNHDA and SQIVND (reference sequence). Trimming cost V 4 bases and J 8 bases; bases outside gene matches: 8. CDR3 sequence: CASSTGLAGGHGTQYF. In DNA, the CDR3 is TGTGCCAGTAGTACCGGACTAGCGGGGGGCCACGGTACGCAGTATTTT. The whole variable domain, filled in from reference TRBV19 and TRBJ2-3, reads DGGITQSPKYLFRKEGQNVTLSCEQNLNHDAMYWYRQDPGQGLRLIYYSQIVNDFQKGDIAEGYSVSREKKESFPLTVTSAQKNPTAFYLCASSTGLAGGHGTQYFGPGTRLTVL.